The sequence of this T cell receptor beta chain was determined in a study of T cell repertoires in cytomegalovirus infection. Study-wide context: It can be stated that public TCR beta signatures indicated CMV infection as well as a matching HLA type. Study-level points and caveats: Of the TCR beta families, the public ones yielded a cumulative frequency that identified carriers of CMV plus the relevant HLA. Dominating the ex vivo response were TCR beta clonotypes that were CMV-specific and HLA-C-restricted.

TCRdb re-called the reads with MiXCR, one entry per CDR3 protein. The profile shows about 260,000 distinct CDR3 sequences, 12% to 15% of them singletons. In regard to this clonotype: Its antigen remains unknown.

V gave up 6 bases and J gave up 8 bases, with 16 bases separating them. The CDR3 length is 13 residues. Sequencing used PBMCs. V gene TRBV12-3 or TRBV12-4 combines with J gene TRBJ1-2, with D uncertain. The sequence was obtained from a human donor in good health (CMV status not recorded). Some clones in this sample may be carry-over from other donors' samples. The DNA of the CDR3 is TGTGCCAGCAGAGGAACCTTGCGACGGGGCTACACCTTC. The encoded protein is CASRGTLRRGYTF.